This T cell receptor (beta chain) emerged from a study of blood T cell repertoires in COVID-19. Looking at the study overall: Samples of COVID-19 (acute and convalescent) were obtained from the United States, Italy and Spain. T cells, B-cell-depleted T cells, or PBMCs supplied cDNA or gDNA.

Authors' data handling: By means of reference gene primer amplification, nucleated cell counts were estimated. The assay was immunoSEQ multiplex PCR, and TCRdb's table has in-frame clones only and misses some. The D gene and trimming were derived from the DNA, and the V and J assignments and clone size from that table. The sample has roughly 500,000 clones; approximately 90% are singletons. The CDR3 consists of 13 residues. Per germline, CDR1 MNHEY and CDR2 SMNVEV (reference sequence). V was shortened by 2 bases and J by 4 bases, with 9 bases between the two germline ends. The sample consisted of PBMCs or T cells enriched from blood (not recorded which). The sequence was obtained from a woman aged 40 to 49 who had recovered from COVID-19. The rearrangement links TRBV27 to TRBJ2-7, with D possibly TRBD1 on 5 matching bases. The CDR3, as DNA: TGTGCCAGCAGTTTACATACAGGTTACGAGCAGTACTTC. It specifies CASSLHTGYEQYF.